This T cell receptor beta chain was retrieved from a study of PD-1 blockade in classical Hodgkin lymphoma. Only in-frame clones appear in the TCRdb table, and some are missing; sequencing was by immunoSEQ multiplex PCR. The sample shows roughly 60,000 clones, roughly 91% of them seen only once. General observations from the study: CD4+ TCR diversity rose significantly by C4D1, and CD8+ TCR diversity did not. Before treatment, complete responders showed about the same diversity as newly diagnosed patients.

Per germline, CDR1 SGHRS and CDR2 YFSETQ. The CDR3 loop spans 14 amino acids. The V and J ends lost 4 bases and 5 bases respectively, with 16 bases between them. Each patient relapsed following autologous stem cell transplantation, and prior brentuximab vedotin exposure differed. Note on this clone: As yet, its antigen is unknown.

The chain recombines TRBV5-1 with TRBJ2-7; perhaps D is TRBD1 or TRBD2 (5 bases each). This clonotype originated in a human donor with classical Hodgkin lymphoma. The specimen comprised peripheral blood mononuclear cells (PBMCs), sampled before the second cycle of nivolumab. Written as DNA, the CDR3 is TGCGCCAGCAGCCCTACCCGTGGGGGTGACGAGCAGTACTTC. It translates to CASSPTRGGDEQYF.